These 7 T cell receptor beta chains share one sample of origin, sequenced in a study of response to subunit inactivated influenza vaccine. TCRdb passed the RT-PCR reads through MiXCR, listing each CDR3 protein once. Counted here are approximately 680,000 distinct CDR3 sequences, about 15% occurring once; the ten biggest clones make up roughly 12%. The sample was PBMCs from blood, taken 11 to 12 days after vaccination. These TCRs come from a man aged 50 to 59 who received an inactivated influenza vaccine.

The genes are TRBV11-2 and TRBJ1-3, with a possible D match to TRBD1 (5 bases). This CDR3 has 15 amino acids. Trimming stripped 5 bases from V and 0 bases from J, with 11 bases between. The germline CDR1 and CDR2 sequences are SGHAT and FQNNGV. The CDR3 DNA reads as TGTGCCAGCAGCGTTGGCAGGGCCTCTGGAAACACCATATATTTT. Its protein is CASSVGRASGNTIYF. The whole variable domain, filled in from reference TRBV11-2 and TRBJ1-3, reads EAGVAQSPRYKIIEKRQSVAFWCNPISGHATLYWYQQILGQGPKLLIQFQNNGVVDDSQLPKDRFSAERLKGVDSTLKIQPAKLEDSAVYLCASSVGRASGNTIYFGEGSWLTVV.

The V call is TRBV28, the J call TRBJ2-1; D may correspond to TRBD1 or TRBD2 (5 bases each). CDR3 size: 15 residues. V lost 4 bases and J 8 bases, leaving 18 bases between the germline ends. Germline CDR1 reads MDHEN; CDR2 reads SYDVKM. CDR3 loop: CASSSRRAEGYEQFF. DNA for the CDR3: TGTGCCAGCAGTTCCCGGCGGGCTGAGGGGTATGAGCAGTTCTTC.

There are a few counts of this clonotype. This chain joins TRBV14 and TRBJ1-1; D is possibly TRBD1 (5 bases). The CDR3 has 14 residues. With 3 bases removed from V and 1 base from J, the gap between germline ends came to 9 bases. Germline CDR1 and CDR2: SGHDN and FVKESK. The CDR3 here is CASSHQGWNTEAFF. The DNA for the CDR3 is TGTGCCAGCAGCCACCAGGGCTGGAACACTGAAGCTTTCTTT.

This clonotype was counted between two and nine times. This chain joins TRBV7-9 and TRBJ2-2, with D hard to call. Germline values: CDR1 SEHNR, CDR2 FQNEAQ (reference sequence). This CDR3 has 12 residues. V was cut by 5 bases and J by 5 bases, with 6 bases left in between. The CDR3 region has the DNA TGTGCCAGCAGCGGGGTTACCGGGGAGCTGTTTTTT. It encodes CASSGVTGELFF. Full variable domain (missing parts from reference TRBV7-9 and TRBJ2-2): DTGVSQNPRHKITKRGQNVTFRCDPISEHNRLYWYRQTLGQGPEFLTYFQNEAQLEKSRLLSDRFSAERPKGSFSTLEIQRTEQGDSAMYLCASSGVTGELFFGEGSRLTVL.

This clonotype was counted between two and nine times. The chain is built from TRBV12-3 or TRBV12-4 and TRBJ2-5; 9 bases are shared with TRBD1. The CDR3 has 16 amino acids. V dropped 6 bases and J dropped 6; count of bases not matched to a gene: 14. CDR3 loop: CASSPSRDRVRKTQYF. The CDR3 DNA is TGTGCCAGCAGCCCCTCCCGGGACAGGGTCCGAAAGACCCAGTACTTC.

The CDR3: CATTAGEETQYF. The DNA for the CDR3 is TGTGCCACAACAGCAGGGGAGGAGACCCAGTACTTC. The V gene is TRBV10-3, the J gene TRBJ2-5, with D perhaps matching TRBD1 (6 bases). Per the germline V gene, CDR1 is ENHRY and CDR2 is SYGVKD. The CDR3 spans 12 residues. V was cut by 10 bases and J by 5 bases, with 14 bases left in between.

In its sample, this clonotype was seen a few times. This chain uses TRBV5-1 with TRBJ2-3; D not resolved. The germline V gene encodes CDR1 SGHRS and CDR2 YFSETQ. CDR3 length equals 15 residues. V was pared by 0 bases and J by 5 bases, with 13 bases between. The CDR3 loop reads CASSLVGTLGDTQYF. In DNA form, the CDR3 reads TGCGCCAGCAGCTTGGTTGGTACCCTTGGAGATACGCAGTATTTT.